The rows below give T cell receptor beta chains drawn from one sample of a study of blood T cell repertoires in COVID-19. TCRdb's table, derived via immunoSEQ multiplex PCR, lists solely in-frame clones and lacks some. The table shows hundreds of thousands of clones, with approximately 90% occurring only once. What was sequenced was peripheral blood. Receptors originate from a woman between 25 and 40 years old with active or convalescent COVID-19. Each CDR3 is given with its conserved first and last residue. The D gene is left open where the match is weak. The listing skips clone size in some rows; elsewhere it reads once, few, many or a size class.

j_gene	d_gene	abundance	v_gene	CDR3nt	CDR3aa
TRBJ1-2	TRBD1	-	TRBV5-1	TGCGCCAGCAGCGACAGGGAGATTCGTGGCTACACCTTC	CASSDREIRGYTF
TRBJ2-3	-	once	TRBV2	TGTGCCAGCAGAGAGAACACAGATACGCAGTATTTT	CASRENTDTQYF
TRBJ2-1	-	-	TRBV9	TGTGCCAGCAGACCAGGTGGCGGGGACAATGAGCAGTTCTTC	CASRPGGGDNEQFF
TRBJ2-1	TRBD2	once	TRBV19	TGTGCCAGTAGCCCCGGGACTAGCGGGTACAATGAGCAGTTCTTC	CASSPGTSGYNEQFF
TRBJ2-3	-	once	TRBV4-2	TGTGCCAGCAGCCAGGGGAGAAGCACAGATACGCAGTATTTT	CASSQGRSTDTQYF
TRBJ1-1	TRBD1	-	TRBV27	TGTGCCAGCAGACTACGGACAGGGAATTACGCTGAAGCTTTCTTT	CASRLRTGNYAEAFF
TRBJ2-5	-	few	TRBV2	TGTGCCAGCAGTGAAAGTCCCGACGGAGCACAAGAGACCCAGTACTTC	CASSESPDGAQETQYF
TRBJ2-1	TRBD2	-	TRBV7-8	TGTGCCAGCAGCGCGGGTCCGGGGGGTTCTTCCTACAATGAGCAGTTCTTC	CASSAGPGGSSYNEQFF
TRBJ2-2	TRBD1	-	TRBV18	TGTGCCAGCTCACCACTTAGAACCGGGACAGGGAATGGTCCCGGGGAGCTGTTTTTT	CASSPLRTGTGNGPGELFF
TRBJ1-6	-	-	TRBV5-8	TGTGCCAGCAGCCCTGGGTCACAGGCGAGCTCCTATAATTCACCCCTCCACTTT	CASSPGSQASSYNSPLHF
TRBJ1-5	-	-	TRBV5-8	TGTGCCAGCAGCCCCACACCCTATCAGCCCCAGCATTTT	CASSPTPYQPQHF
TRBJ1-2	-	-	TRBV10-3	TGTGCCACCCTCGGGGCGGGGGGTGGCGATGGCTACACCTTC	CATLGAGGGDGYTF
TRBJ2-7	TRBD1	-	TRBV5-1	TGCGCCAGCAGTTCGACAGGGGGAAGAGGGTACGAGCAGTACTTC	CASSSTGGRGYEQYF
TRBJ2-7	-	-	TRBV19	TGTGCCAGTAGTTTCCTAGGGGCGACAACCTCCTACGAGCAGTACTTC	CASSFLGATTSYEQYF
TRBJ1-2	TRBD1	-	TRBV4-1	TGCGCCAGCAGCCAAGGGGGATTACGGGACAGTAACTATGGCTACACCTTC	CASSQGGLRDSNYGYTF
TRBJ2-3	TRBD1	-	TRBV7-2	TGTGCCAGCAGCCCAGAAAGTAGACAGGGGGCGGATTTGACAGATACGCAGTATTTT	CASSPESRQGADLTDTQYF
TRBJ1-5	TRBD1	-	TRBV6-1	TGTGCCAGCAGTGTAAACCGGGACAGGGCTAGCAATCAGCCCCAGCATTTT	CASSVNRDRASNQPQHF
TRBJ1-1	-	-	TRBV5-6	TGTGCCAGCAGCTTTTGGGGCATGAACACTGAAGCTTTCTTT	CASSFWGMNTEAFF
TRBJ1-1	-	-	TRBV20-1	TGCAGTGCTGCGGGACCCGAAGCTTTCTTT	CSAAGPEAFF
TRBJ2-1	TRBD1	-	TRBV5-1	TGCGCCAGCAGCTTCGGCGACAGGGGTCTAACCAATGAGCAGTTCTTC	CASSFGDRGLTNEQFF
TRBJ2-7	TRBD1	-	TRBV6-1	TGTGCCAGCAGTGAAGGGACAGGACCCAGCTACGAGCAGTACTTC	CASSEGTGPSYEQYF
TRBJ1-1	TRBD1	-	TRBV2	TGTGCCAGCGAGGTCGGGACAGGGGGCATGACTGAAGCTTTCTTT	CASEVGTGGMTEAFF
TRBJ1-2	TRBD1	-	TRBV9	TGTGCCAGCAGCGTAGAGGGGGCTTATGGCTACACCTTC	CASSVEGAYGYTF
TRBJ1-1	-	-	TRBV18	TGTGCCAGCTCACCCGCCGGGGGCACTGAAGCTTTCTTT	CASSPAGGTEAFF
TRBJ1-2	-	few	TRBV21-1	TGTGCCAGCAGCAAATGGGCGCTCGGCTACACCTTC	CASSKWALGYTF
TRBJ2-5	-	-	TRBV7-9	TGTGCCAGCGAGGGGGGGGAGACCCAGTACTTC	CASEGGETQYF
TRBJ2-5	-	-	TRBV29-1	TGCAGCGTTGGTATCGGTAGCCAGCAAGAGACCCAGTACTTC	CSVGIGSQQETQYF
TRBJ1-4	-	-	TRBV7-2	TGTGCCAGCAGCTTAACTATGGGTTCCACTAATGAAAAACTGTTTTTT	CASSLTMGSTNEKLFF
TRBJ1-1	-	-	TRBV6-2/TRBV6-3	TGTGCCAGCAGTTACCGTTCGGGTCCGGCTGAAGCTTTCTTT	CASSYRSGPAEAFF
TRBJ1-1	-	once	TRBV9	TGTGCCAGCAGCGTAGACCAGGCTGAAGCTTTCTTT	CASSVDQAEAFF
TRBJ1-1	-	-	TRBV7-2	TGTGCCAGCACATTACGACCTGGGGCCCAGAACACTGAAGCTTTCTTT	CASTLRPGAQNTEAFF
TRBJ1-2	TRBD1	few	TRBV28	TGTGCCAGCAGTCCTCCGGGACAGGGGGCGCGGGTCTATGGCTACACCTTC	CASSPPGQGARVYGYTF
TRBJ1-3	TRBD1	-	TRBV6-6	TGTGCCAGCAGTCTATTGACAGGGCCCCTCTCTGGAAACACCATATATTTT	CASSLLTGPLSGNTIYF
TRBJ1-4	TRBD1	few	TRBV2	TGTGCCAGCAGTGAAGGGGGACAGGGGGGAGAAAAACTGTTTTTT	CASSEGGQGGEKLFF
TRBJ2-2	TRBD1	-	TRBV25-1	TGTGCCAGCAGGGGACAGGGCGGCGGGGAGCTGTTTTTT	CASRGQGGGELFF
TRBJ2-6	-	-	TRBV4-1	TGCGCCAGCAGCCAGGGGCCTGGGGCCAACGTCCTGACTTTC	CASSQGPGANVLTF
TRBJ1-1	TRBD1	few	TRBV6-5	TGTGCCAGCACCGATGGGGACAGCATGAACACTGAAGCTTTCTTT	CASTDGDSMNTEAFF
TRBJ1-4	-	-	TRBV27	TGTGCCAGCAGTTTATCAGTGGGGAGAAGTGAAAAACTGTTTTTT	CASSLSVGRSEKLFF
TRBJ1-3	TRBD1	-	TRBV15	TGTGCCACCTCAGGACAGGGGGGATTTTTTGGAAACACCATATATTTT	CATSGQGGFFGNTIYF
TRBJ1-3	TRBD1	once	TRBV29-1	TGCAGCGTAAGGGACAGTGGAAACACCATATATTTT	CSVRDSGNTIYF